This TCR beta chain was sequenced in a study of blood T cell repertoires in COVID-19. The CDR3 covers 16 residues. Germline lookup yields CDR1 MDHEN and CDR2 SYDVKM. The J segment lost 2 bases and the V segment lost 3 bases, leaving 7 bases of the junction unmatched. Here immunoSEQ multiplex PCR was the method, and the copy in TCRdb shows in-frame clones only, minus some. The sample consists of about 370,000 clones, roughly 86% of them appearing once. This sequence was found in a woman in her twenties or thirties who had recovered from COVID-19. This sequence joins TRBV28 and TRBJ1-5, with 7 bases fitting TRBD1. Sequenced input: PBMCs or T cells enriched from blood (not recorded which). In nucleotides, the CDR3 is TGTGCCAGCAGTTTGCAACAGGGGTCGCGCAATCAGCCCCAGCATTTT. Residues: CASSLQQGSRNQPQHF.